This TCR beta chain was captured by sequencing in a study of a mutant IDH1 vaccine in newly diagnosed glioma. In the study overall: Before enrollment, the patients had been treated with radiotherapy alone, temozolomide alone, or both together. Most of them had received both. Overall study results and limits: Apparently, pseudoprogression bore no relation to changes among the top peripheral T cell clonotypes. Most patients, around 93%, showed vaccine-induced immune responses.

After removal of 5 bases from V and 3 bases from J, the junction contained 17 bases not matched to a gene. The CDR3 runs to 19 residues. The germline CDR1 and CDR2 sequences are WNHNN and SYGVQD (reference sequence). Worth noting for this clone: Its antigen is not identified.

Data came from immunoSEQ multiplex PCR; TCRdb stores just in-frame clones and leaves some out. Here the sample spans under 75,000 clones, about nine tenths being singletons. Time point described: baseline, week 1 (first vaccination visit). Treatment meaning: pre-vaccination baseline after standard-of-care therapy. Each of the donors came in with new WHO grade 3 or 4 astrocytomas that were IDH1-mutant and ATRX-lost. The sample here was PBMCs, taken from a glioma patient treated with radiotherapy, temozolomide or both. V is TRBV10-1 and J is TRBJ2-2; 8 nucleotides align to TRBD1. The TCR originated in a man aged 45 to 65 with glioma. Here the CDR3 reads CASSFSPMTGAVDTGELFF. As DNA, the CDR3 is TGCGCCAGCAGTTTCTCCCCTATGACAGGGGCGGTCGACACCGGGGAGCTGTTTTTT.